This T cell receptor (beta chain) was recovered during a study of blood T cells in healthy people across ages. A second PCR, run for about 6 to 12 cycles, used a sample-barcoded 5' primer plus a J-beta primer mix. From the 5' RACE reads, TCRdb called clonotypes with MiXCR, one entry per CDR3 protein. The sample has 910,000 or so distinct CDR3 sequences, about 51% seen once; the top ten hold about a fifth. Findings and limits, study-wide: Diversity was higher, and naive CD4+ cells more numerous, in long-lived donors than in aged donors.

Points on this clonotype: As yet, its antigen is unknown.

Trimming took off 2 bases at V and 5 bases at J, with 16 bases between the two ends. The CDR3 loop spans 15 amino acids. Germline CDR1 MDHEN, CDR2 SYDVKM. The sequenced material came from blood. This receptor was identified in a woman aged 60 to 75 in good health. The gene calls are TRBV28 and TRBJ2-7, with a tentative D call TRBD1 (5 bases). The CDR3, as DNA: TGTGCCAGCAGTTTAAACTTTCGGACATCCGACGAGCAGTACTTC. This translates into CASSLNFRTSDEQYF.